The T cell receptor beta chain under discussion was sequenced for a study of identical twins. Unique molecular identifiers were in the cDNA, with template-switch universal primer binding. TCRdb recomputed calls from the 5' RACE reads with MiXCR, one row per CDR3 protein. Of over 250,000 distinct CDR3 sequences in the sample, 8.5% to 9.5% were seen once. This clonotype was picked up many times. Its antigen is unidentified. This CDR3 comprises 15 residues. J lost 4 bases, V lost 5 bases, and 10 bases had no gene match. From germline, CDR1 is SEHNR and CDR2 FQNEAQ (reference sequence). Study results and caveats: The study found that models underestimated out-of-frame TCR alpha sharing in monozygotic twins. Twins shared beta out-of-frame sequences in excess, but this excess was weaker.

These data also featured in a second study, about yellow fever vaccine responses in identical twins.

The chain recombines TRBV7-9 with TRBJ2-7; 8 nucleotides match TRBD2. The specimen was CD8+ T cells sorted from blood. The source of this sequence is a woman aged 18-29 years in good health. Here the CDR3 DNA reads TGTGCCAGCAGCCCACCGGGAGGGTCCTTGTACGAGCAGTACTTC. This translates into CASSPPGGSLYEQYF.